A selection of T cell receptor beta chains follows, all from one sample in a study of human T cells and chemical hapten exposure. TCRdb re-called the RACE reads with MiXCR, one entry per CDR3 protein. The sample lists about 83,000 distinct CDR3 sequences, roughly 7.1% occurring once. Material: whole blood, obtained in connection with sensitization to the hapten diphenylcyclopropenone (DPC). These receptors were collected from a woman aged 25 to 39 with alopecia areata. Some clones in this sample may be carry-over from other donors' samples. Both conserved end residues are part of each CDR3. Fields, in order: D gene, CDR3 length, clone size, J gene, V gene, CDR3 DNA, CDR3 protein. The D gene is left open where the match is weak. Clone sizes are given selectively: once, few, many, or a class where the clone is expanded.

D gene: -; CDR3 length: 14; clone size: -; J gene: TRBJ2-3; V gene: TRBV6-5; CDR3 DNA: TGTGCCAGCAGCGAGGTCGGGGGGCGAGATACGCAGTATTTT; CDR3 protein: CASSEVGGRDTQYF
D gene: TRBD1; CDR3 length: 14; clone size: -; J gene: TRBJ2-3; V gene: TRBV5-4; CDR3 DNA: TGTGCCAGCAGCTCAAAACAGGGGGCAGATACGCAGTATTTT; CDR3 protein: CASSSKQGADTQYF
D gene: TRBD1; CDR3 length: 15; clone size: many; J gene: TRBJ1-6; V gene: TRBV10-2; CDR3 DNA: TGCGCCAGCAGTATAAATTGGGACAGGAGTTCACCCCTCCACTTT; CDR3 protein: CASSINWDRSSPLHF
D gene: -; CDR3 length: 13; clone size: few; J gene: TRBJ1-5; V gene: TRBV2; CDR3 DNA: TGTGCCAGCAGAGGGGGAGGCAATCAGCCCCAGCATTTT; CDR3 protein: CASRGGGNQPQHF
D gene: TRBD1; CDR3 length: 14; clone size: few; J gene: TRBJ1-1; V gene: TRBV6-5; CDR3 DNA: TGTGCCAGCAGTCCCAATACAATCACAGGGGAGGCTTTCTTT; CDR3 protein: CASSPNTITGEAFF
D gene: -; CDR3 length: 13; clone size: -; J gene: TRBJ1-1; V gene: TRBV29-1; CDR3 DNA: TGCAGCCATATTGAAACAGATAACACTGAAGCTTTCTTT; CDR3 protein: CSHIETDNTEAFF
D gene: -; CDR3 length: 14; clone size: many; J gene: TRBJ2-7; V gene: TRBV27; CDR3 DNA: TGTGCCAGCAGACCGACAGTAAGCTCCTACGAGCAGTACTTC; CDR3 protein: CASRPTVSSYEQYF
D gene: -; CDR3 length: 13; clone size: few; J gene: TRBJ1-5; V gene: TRBV6-2/TRBV6-3; CDR3 DNA: TGTGCCAGCACCACATATAGCAATCAGCCCCAGCATTTT; CDR3 protein: CASTTYSNQPQHF
D gene: -; CDR3 length: 15; clone size: few; J gene: TRBJ2-7; V gene: TRBV11-3; CDR3 DNA: TGTGCCAGCAGCTATCGTGGGGTGACCCTATACGAGCAGTACTTC; CDR3 protein: CASSYRGVTLYEQYF
D gene: TRBD2; CDR3 length: 11; clone size: -; J gene: TRBJ2-7; V gene: TRBV27; CDR3 DNA: TGTGCCAGCAGTTCGGGGGGGGGGCAGTACTTC; CDR3 protein: CASSSGGGQYF
D gene: -; CDR3 length: 14; clone size: -; J gene: TRBJ2-7; V gene: TRBV6-5; CDR3 DNA: TGTGCCAGCAAAGCACTGAGGTCGGCCTACGAGCAGTACTTC; CDR3 protein: CASKALRSAYEQYF
D gene: -; CDR3 length: 14; clone size: -; J gene: TRBJ2-1; V gene: TRBV7-2; CDR3 DNA: TGTGCCAGCAGCTTAGGTGGTAATCGTCCGCATCAGTTCTTC; CDR3 protein: CASSLGGNRPHQFF
D gene: -; CDR3 length: 13; clone size: many; J gene: TRBJ2-6; V gene: TRBV7-3; CDR3 DNA: TGTGCCAGCCGAAACACCGGGGCCAACGTCCTGACTTTC; CDR3 protein: CASRNTGANVLTF
D gene: TRBD1; CDR3 length: 15; clone size: many; J gene: TRBJ2-7; V gene: TRBV19; CDR3 DNA: TGTGCCAGTAGTATTGCTTGGGGACAGGACTACGAGCAGTACTTC; CDR3 protein: CASSIAWGQDYEQYF
D gene: TRBD1; CDR3 length: 13; clone size: many; J gene: TRBJ2-7; V gene: TRBV2; CDR3 DNA: TGTGCCGGCGGGACAGGCAACCTCTACGAGCAGTACTTC; CDR3 protein: CAGGTGNLYEQYF
D gene: -; CDR3 length: 12; clone size: -; J gene: TRBJ1-2; V gene: TRBV20-1; CDR3 DNA: TGCAGTGCTAGCTGGGGAAGTCATGGCTACACCTTC; CDR3 protein: CSASWGSHGYTF
D gene: TRBD2; CDR3 length: 19; clone size: few; J gene: TRBJ2-3; V gene: TRBV9; CDR3 DNA: TGTGCCAGCAGCGTAGGGCTAGCGGGGGGGCTTAGTTTAGCAGATACGCAGTATTTT; CDR3 protein: CASSVGLAGGLSLADTQYF
D gene: TRBD1; CDR3 length: 14; clone size: -; J gene: TRBJ1-5; V gene: TRBV30; CDR3 DNA: TGTGCCTGGTCCCAAGGGACAGGGGCCCAGCCCCAGCATTTT; CDR3 protein: CAWSQGTGAQPQHF
D gene: -; CDR3 length: 15; clone size: few; J gene: TRBJ2-7; V gene: TRBV10-3; CDR3 DNA: TGTGCCATCAGTGAGTCGGGGTCCGGATCCTACGAGCAGTACTTC; CDR3 protein: CAISESGSGSYEQYF
D gene: -; CDR3 length: 15; clone size: few; J gene: TRBJ1-1; V gene: TRBV6-5; CDR3 DNA: TGTGCCAGCATTGTGAATCATGCAGGGAACACTGAAGCTTTCTTT; CDR3 protein: CASIVNHAGNTEAFF
D gene: TRBD1; CDR3 length: 14; clone size: few; J gene: TRBJ1-5; V gene: TRBV6-2/TRBV6-3; CDR3 DNA: TGTGCCAGCAGTTACGGAGGGGGCGGTCAGCCCCAGCATTTT; CDR3 protein: CASSYGGGGQPQHF
D gene: TRBD1; CDR3 length: 16; clone size: many; J gene: TRBJ2-7; V gene: TRBV7-4; CDR3 DNA: TGTGCCAGCAGCGAAATCATTGGGACAGCATACTACGAGCAGTACTTC; CDR3 protein: CASSEIIGTAYYEQYF
D gene: -; CDR3 length: 13; clone size: many; J gene: TRBJ2-5; V gene: TRBV6-5; CDR3 DNA: TGTGCCAGCAGCCCCACAGGTGAAGAGACCCAGTACTTC; CDR3 protein: CASSPTGEETQYF
D gene: TRBD1; CDR3 length: 15; clone size: many; J gene: TRBJ1-2; V gene: TRBV20-1; CDR3 DNA: TGCAGTGCTAGAGAAGGGACAGTAGCTAACTATGGCTACACCTTC; CDR3 protein: CSAREGTVANYGYTF
D gene: -; CDR3 length: 13; clone size: few; J gene: TRBJ1-6; V gene: TRBV6-2/TRBV6-3; CDR3 DNA: TGTGCCAGCAGTTACTTTCAGGAATCACCCCTCCACTTT; CDR3 protein: CASSYFQESPLHF
D gene: -; CDR3 length: 15; clone size: -; J gene: TRBJ1-1; V gene: TRBV5-1; CDR3 DNA: TGCGCCAGCAGCTTGGCCCCAGGTATGAACACTGAAGCTTTCTTT; CDR3 protein: CASSLAPGMNTEAFF
D gene: -; CDR3 length: 17; clone size: many; J gene: TRBJ1-1; V gene: TRBV12-3/TRBV12-4; CDR3 DNA: TGTGCCAGCAGTTTAATCTGGCAGGGGACGACGACGGCTGAAGCTTTCTTT; CDR3 protein: CASSLIWQGTTTAEAFF
D gene: -; CDR3 length: 16; clone size: many; J gene: TRBJ1-5; V gene: TRBV7-2; CDR3 DNA: TGTGCCAGCAGCTTAGGCGGGGCGGTTAGCAATCAGCCCCAGCATTTT; CDR3 protein: CASSLGGAVSNQPQHF
D gene: -; CDR3 length: 14; clone size: many; J gene: TRBJ2-7; V gene: TRBV18; CDR3 DNA: TGTGCCAGCTCAGAAACAGAAGAGGTTTTCCCCCCGAACTTC; CDR3 protein: CASSETEEVFPPNF
D gene: -; CDR3 length: 17; clone size: many; J gene: TRBJ1-3; V gene: TRBV7-6; CDR3 DNA: TGTGCCAGCACCTCGCGCGGGGGCACAAGCTCTGGAAACACCATATATTTT; CDR3 protein: CASTSRGGTSSGNTIYF
D gene: -; CDR3 length: 15; clone size: many; J gene: TRBJ1-4; V gene: TRBV4-2; CDR3 DNA: TGTGCCAGCAGCCAAGAGAGGACAACCAATGAAAAACTGTTTTTT; CDR3 protein: CASSQERTTNEKLFF
D gene: -; CDR3 length: 15; clone size: many; J gene: TRBJ2-1; V gene: TRBV11-3; CDR3 DNA: TGTGCCAGCAGCTCAGGAGTAACAAGTTACAATGAGCAGTTCTTC; CDR3 protein: CASSSGVTSYNEQFF
D gene: TRBD2; CDR3 length: 14; clone size: many; J gene: TRBJ2-7; V gene: TRBV2; CDR3 DNA: TGTGCCAGCAGTGAAGCGGGACTAGCGGGGGGCTCCAACTTC; CDR3 protein: CASSEAGLAGGSNF
D gene: TRBD2; CDR3 length: 16; clone size: few; J gene: TRBJ2-1; V gene: TRBV7-3; CDR3 DNA: TGTGCCAGCAGCTCGCTAGCGGGGGGGCCGTTCTATGAGCAGTTCTTC; CDR3 protein: CASSSLAGGPFYEQFF
D gene: -; CDR3 length: 14; clone size: few; J gene: TRBJ1-4; V gene: TRBV12-3/TRBV12-4; CDR3 DNA: TGTGCCAGCAGTTTGAATCCCACCAGTGAAAAACTGTTTTTT; CDR3 protein: CASSLNPTSEKLFF
D gene: -; CDR3 length: 13; clone size: -; J gene: TRBJ1-2; V gene: TRBV2; CDR3 DNA: TGTGCCAGCAATTCAGGGATAAACGATGGCTACACCTTC; CDR3 protein: CASNSGINDGYTF
D gene: TRBD1; CDR3 length: 15; clone size: -; J gene: TRBJ1-1; V gene: TRBV6-1; CDR3 DNA: TGTGCCAGCACCCGGGACAGGGGGGTGAACACTGAAGCTTTCTTT; CDR3 protein: CASTRDRGVNTEAFF
D gene: TRBD1; CDR3 length: 13; clone size: many; J gene: TRBJ1-1; V gene: TRBV20-1; CDR3 DNA: TGCAGTGCTAGTAGGGACAGTAACACTGAAGCTTTCTTT; CDR3 protein: CSASRDSNTEAFF
D gene: -; CDR3 length: 11; clone size: -; J gene: TRBJ2-7; V gene: TRBV29-1; CDR3 DNA: TGCAGCGCCGAAAGCTCTTGGGAGCAGTACTTC; CDR3 protein: CSAESSWEQYF
D gene: -; CDR3 length: 15; clone size: -; J gene: TRBJ1-1; V gene: TRBV14; CDR3 DNA: TGTGCCAGCAGCTCACGACTTATAGGGGCGACTGAAGCTTTCTTT; CDR3 protein: CASSSRLIGATEAFF
D gene: TRBD2; CDR3 length: 15; clone size: many; J gene: TRBJ2-3; V gene: TRBV5-1; CDR3 DNA: TGCGCCACCCGGACTAGCGGGGACCGCACAGATACGCAGTATTTT; CDR3 protein: CATRTSGDRTDTQYF
D gene: -; CDR3 length: 13; clone size: few; J gene: TRBJ2-5; V gene: TRBV29-1; CDR3 DNA: TGCAGCGGATCAGGACAGCTCCAAGAGACCCAGTACTTC; CDR3 protein: CSGSGQLQETQYF
D gene: -; CDR3 length: 14; clone size: -; J gene: TRBJ1-6; V gene: TRBV5-1; CDR3 DNA: TGCGCCAGCAGCCCACAGGGTGGGGATTCACCCCTCCACTTT; CDR3 protein: CASSPQGGDSPLHF
D gene: -; CDR3 length: 14; clone size: few; J gene: TRBJ2-6; V gene: TRBV29-1; CDR3 DNA: TGCAGCGTTGATGAGGGATCTGGGGCCAACGTCCTGACTTTC; CDR3 protein: CSVDEGSGANVLTF
D gene: TRBD1; CDR3 length: 15; clone size: -; J gene: TRBJ1-1; V gene: TRBV5-1; CDR3 DNA: TGCGCCAGCAGCTGGAAGGGACAGGGGGACACTGAAGCTTTCTTT; CDR3 protein: CASSWKGQGDTEAFF
D gene: -; CDR3 length: 14; clone size: many; J gene: TRBJ2-7; V gene: TRBV2; CDR3 DNA: TGTGCCAGCAGTGAGAGGGTACTTTCCTACGAGCAGTACTTC; CDR3 protein: CASSERVLSYEQYF
D gene: TRBD1; CDR3 length: 17; clone size: -; J gene: TRBJ1-2; V gene: TRBV20-1; CDR3 DNA: TGCAGTGGAATCCAGGGGGCTCCCAGCCTATCCTTCTATGGCTACACCTTC; CDR3 protein: CSGIQGAPSLSFYGYTF
D gene: TRBD1; CDR3 length: 14; clone size: many; J gene: TRBJ1-1; V gene: TRBV12-3/TRBV12-4; CDR3 DNA: TGTGCCAGCACCCTGGCAGACAGGGGGCTGGTCGCTTTCTTT; CDR3 protein: CASTLADRGLVAFF
D gene: -; CDR3 length: 15; clone size: -; J gene: TRBJ1-1; V gene: TRBV6-5; CDR3 DNA: TGTGCCAGCAGACCTGGGAGTCCTAGGAACACTGAAGCTTTCTTT; CDR3 protein: CASRPGSPRNTEAFF
D gene: TRBD2; CDR3 length: 17; clone size: few; J gene: TRBJ2-3; V gene: TRBV5-1; CDR3 DNA: TGCGCCAGCAGCGTGGGAACTAGCGGGGGAACCACAGATACGCAGTATTTT; CDR3 protein: CASSVGTSGGTTDTQYF
D gene: TRBD2; CDR3 length: 17; clone size: many; J gene: TRBJ2-5; V gene: TRBV12-3/TRBV12-4; CDR3 DNA: TGTGCCAGCAGTTTAGGCGGGAGCGGGGCCCGGAAGGAGACCCAGTACTTC; CDR3 protein: CASSLGGSGARKETQYF
D gene: -; CDR3 length: 17; clone size: many; J gene: TRBJ2-3; V gene: TRBV24-1; CDR3 DNA: TGTGCCACCAGTGATTCACAATCAGGAACTGGCACAGATACGCAGTATTTT; CDR3 protein: CATSDSQSGTGTDTQYF
D gene: TRBD2; CDR3 length: 14; clone size: many; J gene: TRBJ2-4; V gene: TRBV7-3; CDR3 DNA: TGTGCCAGCAGCTTAACGGGTGGGGGGGACATTCAGTACTTC; CDR3 protein: CASSLTGGGDIQYF
D gene: -; CDR3 length: 15; clone size: -; J gene: TRBJ2-2; V gene: TRBV30; CDR3 DNA: TGTGCCTGGAGGGTTTACTCGTCGGACACCGGGGAGCTGTTTTTT; CDR3 protein: CAWRVYSSDTGELFF